These 27 T cell receptor beta chains were all obtained from the same sample, sequenced in a study of shared clonotypes between healthy human individuals. Produced via immunoSEQ multiplex PCR; TCRdb's table is partial and in-frame only. Among millions of clones, around 95% were seen once, and the ten largest hold approximately 0.13%. The material sequenced was naive CD4+ T cells sorted from blood. The sample's subset: CD45RA+ positively selected. The receptors derive from a man between 18 and 29 years old in good health.

The chain links TRBV6-1 to TRBJ2-1; 7 bases line up with TRBD1. Germline CDR1 MNHNS, CDR2 SASEGT. The V gene end was trimmed by 2 bases and the J gene end by 4 bases; junction bases not matched to a gene: 5. This CDR3 contains 15 residues. The CDR3 region is CASSERGQAYNEQFF. CDR3 coding DNA: TGTGCCAGCAGTGAAAGAGGACAGGCATACAATGAGCAGTTCTTC.

The V and J genes are TRBV28 and TRBJ2-3; D may match TRBD1 or TRBD2 (6 bases each). In germline, CDR1 is MDHEN, CDR2 SYDVKM. The CDR3 has 14 amino acids. V shed 4 bases and J shed 8 bases, with 16 bases lying between them. The CDR3 nucleotides read TGTGCCAGCAGTTCAACCGACGGGGGCCTTACGCAGTATTTT. Protein sequence: CASSSTDGGLTQYF.

The genes are TRBV30 and TRBJ1-1; 8 bases map to TRBD1. The CDR3 sequence is 16 residues long. Germline lookup yields CDR1 GTSNPN and CDR2 SVGIG (reference sequence). V lost 4 bases and J lost 1; bases outside the gene matches: 11. This CDR3 reads CAWNHRDRRGNTEAFF. The CDR3 DNA sequence: TGTGCCTGGAACCACCGGGACAGGAGGGGGAACACTGAAGCTTTCTTT.

CDR3 coding DNA: TGTGCCAGCACCGGAGACTCCGCGAGCTATGGCTACACCTTC. Amino acids: CASTGDSASYGYTF. This chain links TRBV5-4 with TRBJ1-2; D not certain. The CDR3 has 14 residues. Per the germline V gene, CDR1 is SGHNT and CDR2 is YYREEE (reference sequence). V shed 6 bases and J shed 4 bases, with 16 bases lying between them.

V and J are TRBV10-3 and TRBJ1-2; D gene unclear. Germline V gene data show CDR1 as ENHRY and CDR2 as SYGVKD. The CDR3 totals 13 residues. With 2 bases removed from V and 2 bases from J, the gap between germline ends came to 6 bases. CDR3 coding DNA: TGTGCCATCAGTGAGCAGCTCAACTATGGCTACACCTTC. The encoded protein is CAISEQLNYGYTF.

The chain combines TRBV6-6 with TRBJ2-1; no firm D call. CDR3 length: 14 residues. Trimming removed 6 bases at V and 9 bases at J, with 18 bases between. Germline V CDR1 and CDR2: MNHNY, SVGAGI (reference sequence). The CDR3 coding sequence is TGTGCCAGCAGGCTTGGACGGAGTTGGGGTGAGCAGTTCTTC. Its protein product is CASRLGRSWGEQFF.

This chain links TRBV15 with TRBJ2-2, with 10 bases aligning to TRBD1. CDR1 and CDR2 from the germline V gene are LNHNV and YYDKDF (reference sequence). CDR3 length equals 16 residues. The V and J ends lost 5 bases and 0 bases, in that order; junction bases with no gene match: 3. The CDR3 reads CATSRDRGPNTGELFF. DNA for the CDR3: TGTGCCACCAGCCGGGACAGGGGACCGAACACCGGGGAGCTGTTTTTT.

The chain carries TRBV18 and TRBJ2-7; 14 positions match TRBD2. This CDR3 has 16 residues. Trimming took 3 bases from V and 2 from J; bases not matched to a gene: 3. CDR1 is KGHSH and CDR2 is LQKENI in the germline V gene. The CDR3 region is CASSPGTSGRPYEQYF. As DNA, the CDR3 is TGTGCCAGCTCACCCGGGACTAGCGGGAGACCCTACGAGCAGTACTTC.

The rearrangement joins TRBV28 to TRBJ2-3; 7 positions match TRBD1. Germline values: CDR1 MDHEN, CDR2 SYDVKM. The CDR3 contains 15 residues. The V and J ends lost 4 bases and 2 bases, in that order; junction bases with no gene match: 6. CDR3 DNA: TGTGCCAGCAGTTCCTGGGACAGCATCACAGATACGCAGTATTTT. As protein: CASSSWDSITDTQYF. The full variable domain, completed using reference TRBV28 and TRBJ2-3, is DVKVTQSSRYLVKRTGEKVFLECVQDMDHENMFWYRQDPGLGLRLIYFSYDVKMKEKGDIPEGYSVSREKKERFSLILESASTNQTSMYLCASSSWDSITDTQYFGPGTRLTVL.

The rearrangement joins TRBV10-3 to TRBJ1-4; no clear D. The germline gives CDR1 ENHRY, CDR2 SYGVKD. This CDR3 has 16 amino acids. V was shortened by 0 bases and J by 8 bases, with 16 bases between the two germline ends. The CDR3 protein is CAISESGTGNGEKLFF. The CDR3 DNA sequence: TGTGCCATCAGTGAGTCTGGAACGGGAAACGGAGAAAAACTGTTTTTT.

The V and J genes are TRBV7-9 and TRBJ2-1; 11 bases line up with TRBD2. Germline CDR1 is SEHNR and CDR2 is FQNEAQ (reference sequence). The CDR3 sequence is 14 residues long. V shed 0 bases and J 8 bases; nucleotides not matched to a gene: 0. CDR3 DNA sequence: TGTGCCAGCAGCTTAGCTAGCGGGGGGGATGAGCAGTTCTTC. As protein: CASSLASGGDEQFF.

The chain couples TRBV6-1 to TRBJ1-5; D uncertain. The length of the CDR3 is 16 residues. Germline V gene data show CDR1 as MNHNS and CDR2 as SASEGT. Trimming cost V 1 base and J 0 bases, with 10 bases left between them. The CDR3 DNA reads TGTGCCAGCAGTGAAGTGCGTACCTATAGCAATCAGCCCCAGCATTTT. Translation gives CASSEVRTYSNQPQHF.

V is TRBV19 and J is TRBJ1-4, with TRBD1 as a possible D gene (6 bases). This CDR3 region has 14 residues. Trimming left V 6 bases short and J 3 bases short, with 11 bases between. Looked up from germline, CDR1 is LNHDA and CDR2 is SQIVND (reference sequence). CDR3 in amino acids: CASRHGTSNEKLFF. In nucleotides, the CDR3 is TGTGCCAGTAGGCACGGGACATCTAATGAAAAACTGTTTTTT.

This clone was observed many times. The gene calls are TRBV5-4 and TRBJ2-7, with D tentatively TRBD1 (5 bases). The V end was cut by 2 bases, the J end by 0 bases, with 15 bases between. The V gene's germline CDR1 is SGHNT and CDR2 YYREEE (reference sequence). The CDR3 is 16 amino acids. CDR3 amino acids: CASSLTGRTTSYEQYF. The CDR3 coding sequence is TGTGCCAGCAGCTTAACAGGACGGACAACCTCCTACGAGCAGTACTTC.

The chain joins TRBV23-1 to TRBJ1-5, with D uncertain. TRBV23-1 qualifies as an ORF whose function is uncertain. Trimming left V 0 bases short and J 2 bases short, with 17 bases between. The CDR3 covers 18 residues. In DNA, the CDR3 is TGCGCCAGCAGTCAATCGAACAGTTTACATTCCGGCAATCAGCCCCAGCATTTT. Protein sequence: CASSQSNSLHSGNQPQHF.

The genes are TRBV7-2 and TRBJ2-7, with D maybe TRBD2 (5 bases). The CDR3 has 13 residues. In germline, CDR1 is SGHTA, CDR2 FQGNSA. V lost 0 bases, J lost 5 bases, and 8 bases lay in between. Written as DNA, the CDR3 is TGTGCCAGCAGCTTAGCGGGAGTCAACGAGCAGTACTTC. Its protein product is CASSLAGVNEQYF. Variable domain in full (rest from reference TRBV7-2 and TRBJ2-7): GAGVSQSPSNKVTEKGKDVELRCDPISGHTALYWYRQSLGQGLEFLIYFQGNSAPDKSGLPSDRFSAERTGGSVSTLTIQRTQQEDSAVYLCASSLAGVNEQYFGPGTRLTVT.

This clone was detected once. The V call is TRBV5-6, the J call TRBJ1-2, with D unresolved. The CDR3 is 14 residues long. V shed 2 bases and J shed 0 bases, with 8 bases lying between them. Germline CDR1 SGHDT, CDR2 YYEEEE. The CDR3: CASSFLTSNYGYTF. The DNA of the CDR3 is TGTGCCAGCAGCTTTCTGACGTCTAACTATGGCTACACCTTC.

The chain couples TRBV7-9 to TRBJ2-7, with 10 nucleotides matching TRBD1. V shed 5 bases and J 4 bases; nucleotides not matched to a gene: 2. From germline, CDR1 is SEHNR and CDR2 FQNEAQ (reference sequence). This CDR3 comprises 13 residues. The CDR3 spells CASSVDRGYEQYF. CDR3 sequence (DNA): TGTGCCAGCAGCGTGGACAGGGGGTACGAGCAGTACTTC.

The chain combines TRBV30 with TRBJ2-7; D gene ambiguous. The CDR3 spans 14 residues. Trimming removed 0 bases from V and 0 bases from J, with 9 bases in between. The V gene's germline CDR1 is GTSNPN and CDR2 SVGIG (reference sequence). CDR3 amino acids: CAWSVPINSYEQYF. CDR3 DNA: TGTGCCTGGAGTGTACCCATAAACTCCTACGAGCAGTACTTC.

The chain joins TRBV9 to TRBJ1-2; tentatively, D is TRBD1 (5 bases). Trimming removed 4 bases at V and 3 bases at J, with 19 bases between. Looked up from germline, CDR1 is SGDLS and CDR2 is YYNGEE. The CDR3 is 16 amino acids. The CDR3 protein is CASSTPRNRNHYGYTF. CDR3 DNA: TGTGCCAGCAGCACCCCAAGGAACAGGAATCACTATGGCTACACCTTC.

This clone has a handful of counts. The V call is TRBV10-3, the J call TRBJ1-2; D might be TRBD1 (6 bases). CDR3 length: 14 residues. Trimming pared 4 bases from V and 2 bases from J, leaving 11 bases between. CDR1 is ENHRY and CDR2 is SYGVKD in the germline V gene. CDR3 loop: CAISVQGGNYGYTF. DNA of the CDR3: TGTGCCATCAGTGTACAGGGCGGGAACTATGGCTACACCTTC.

With respect to this clone: Other DNA sequences in this specimen translate into the identical CDR3. This sequence joins TRBV14 and TRBJ2-7; D is perhaps TRBD1 (5 bases). The CDR3 extends over 13 amino acids. The germline gives CDR1 SGHDN, CDR2 FVKESK. Trimming removed 4 bases at V and 1 base at J, with 8 bases between. CDR3 sequence (DNA): TGTGCCAGCAGCCGAACAGGATCCTACGAGCAGTACTTC. It codes for CASSRTGSYEQYF.

The chain joins TRBV18 to TRBJ1-1; no reliable D call. The CDR3 is 16 residues long. V was cut by 2 bases and J by 0 bases, with 13 bases left in between. Germline CDR1 KGHSH, CDR2 LQKENI. CDR3 in DNA: TGTGCCAGCTCACCATCCGAGGGAGGGATGAACACTGAAGCTTTCTTT. It specifies CASSPSEGGMNTEAFF.

This clone has just one count. Given a much more abundant clone one base away, this may be a read error. CDR3 loop: CASSQGPRVHGSYEQYF. In nucleotides, the CDR3 is TGTGCCAGCAGCCAAGGCCCCCGAGTCCACGGCTCCTACGAGCAGTACTTC. The chain employs TRBV7-9 and TRBJ2-7; D is uncertain. CDR3 length equals 17 residues. Germline V gene data show CDR1 as SEHNR and CDR2 as FQNEAQ (reference sequence). The V end lost 5 bases, the J end lost 0 bases, and 20 bases lay between the germline ends.

The J gene is TRBJ2-7, the V gene TRBV6-5; D is perhaps TRBD1 (5 bases). Germline V CDR1 and CDR2: MNHEY, SVGAGI. This CDR3 region has 15 residues. Trimming took off 0 bases at V and 3 bases at J, with 12 bases between the two ends. The CDR3 DNA sequence: TGTGCCAGCAGTTACTCGAGGCAGGGATACTACGAGCAGTACTTC. Encoded protein: CASSYSRQGYYEQYF.

This chain uses TRBV18 with TRBJ1-2; D possibly corresponds to TRBD1 (5 bases). Between the trimmed V and J ends, which lost 0 bases and 7 bases, there was a span of 18 bases. This CDR3 contains 16 residues. Germline V gene lookup returns CDR1 KGHSH and CDR2 LQKENI. This CDR3 reads CASSPPEERQGGGYTF. The CDR3 region has the DNA TGTGCCAGCTCACCACCGGAGGAGAGGCAGGGAGGTGGCTACACCTTC.

Worth noting for this clone: The identical CDR3 is also encoded by other nucleotide sequences in the sample. The DNA for the CDR3 is TGTGCCAGCAGCGTAGTGGGCACCGGGGAGCTGTTTTTT. It translates to CASSVVGTGELFF. The chain employs TRBV9 and TRBJ2-2; D is ambiguous. The CDR3 totals 13 residues. Germline V gene lookup returns CDR1 SGDLS and CDR2 YYNGEE. Trimming took 0 bases from V and 4 from J, leaving 4 bases between them.